This T cell receptor (beta chain) was obtained from a study of CD8+ T cells in alopecia areata (dated by TCRdb to the late 2010s). About the investigation overall: Treated patients were enrolled in an open-label pilot trial of oral tofacitinib, 5 to 10 mg twice daily, for moderate-to-severe alopecia areata. Tofacitinib was administered for 6 to 18 months, and 6 months of follow-up off drug were then conducted to assess delayed response and recurrence. Scalp clonality was compared among normal scalp (n=4), patchy alopecia areata scalp (n=8), and alopecia totalis/universalis scalp (n=8). RNA was obtained with the PAXgene miRNA kit for fixed scalp, the miRNeasy kit for PBMCs, and the RNeasy kit for mouse skin. On the human side, TCRbeta sequencing was run on scalp tissue and on sorted CD4+ and CD8+ peripheral blood T cells from healthy controls and from alopecia areata patients with either patchy or totalis/universalis disease. Biopsies were taken from tofacitinib-treated patients at baseline and at 4 and 24 weeks of treatment, and a later scalp biopsy was taken in several of the tofacitinib-treated patients. immunoSEQ multiplex PCR using 35 Vbeta forward primers and 13 Jbeta reverse primers was used to amplify TCRbeta CDR3 regions. The SALT score, which quantifies the percentage of affected scalp surface area, was used to measure disease severity in treated patients. The study used high-throughput TCRbeta sequencing to examine T cell clonal expansion in alopecia areata, in both the C3H/HeJ mouse model and human patients. General findings and caveats noted by the study authors: Resident alphabeta T cells in normal human skin are also sequenced, complicating scalp TCR repertoire analysis, unlike mouse skin dominated by gammadelta T cells. Because the treated cohort was small and had just a single nonresponder, larger studies are needed to establish links between baseline CD8+ expansion and response. Shared TCR sequences between patients were less evident than in mice, which may be partly attributable to HLA diversity in the patient population. Compared with normal scalp, lesional scalp had higher clonality and more expanded CD8+ clones, particularly in alopecia totalis/universalis, a pattern that suggests antigenic drive. Scalp clonality and the number of expanded CD8+ clones among the top 100 scalp clones were significantly decreased by tofacitinib. During tofacitinib treatment, many expanded lesional clones stuck around in both scalp and blood, and this persistence may partly explain why relapse happens after treatment is stopped.

CDR3 length: 12 amino acids, cysteine to phenylalanine. Of the read, only the CDR3 DNA is kept; its 36 bases are in frame from base 1. Trimming takes 2 bases from V and 4 bases from J, and the germline ends sit 5 bases apart. CDR1 KGHSH and CDR2 LQKENI were looked up in the germline V gene. The library was built by means of the immunoSEQ multiplex PCR assay. RNA was extracted from all samples and reverse transcribed into cDNA, which served as template for TCR sequencing. First-strand cDNA was synthesized with SuperScript III using a 2:1 mix of oligo-dT and random hexamers. A synthetic immune receptor repertoire was used to gauge amplification bias, and whatever bias remained was removed computationally. Per the authors' processing: After raw reads were preprocessed to remove errors, the CDR3 was defined following IMGT conventions as running from the conserved cysteine to phenylalanine. Clonality was calculated as 1 minus Shannon entropy normalized by log2 of the number of productive unique TCRs. Whether each scalp clone was CD4 or CD8 was inferred by checking scalp TCRbeta sequences against the CD4 and CD8 repertoires from sorted blood. This is the immuneACCESS table as TCRdb keeps it, with only in-frame sequences that have V and J called. A part of the clones is gone; compared with another copy, unresolved V genes explain less than half, and the rest is unexplained. V and J calls and clone size are as listed in that table; D and trimming were resolved from the DNA. Here the sample has 190,000 or so clones; about three fifths occur a single time. The ten largest clones represent about 5% of the sample.

This sample's time point label indicates: roughly 24 weeks on oral tofacitinib. The sample's treatment or condition label is to be understood as: oral pan-JAK inhibitor, 5-10 mg twice daily. From alopecia areata patients, peripheral blood was collected along with lesional scalp punch biopsies. After PBMCs were isolated by density centrifugation and stained for CD3, CD4 and CD8, a FACSAria was used to sort CD4+ and CD8+ T cells. This clone was counted between two and nine times. Its cognate antigen has yet to be identified. Base qualities were left out, and no much larger clone turns up one base away.

The chain joins TRBV18 to TRBJ1-1, with the D gene too uncertain to name. This sequence originates from a human donor with alopecia areata. Sample: CD4+ T cells sorted from blood, taken at week 24, from a patient treated with tofacitinib. The bases are TGTGCCAGCTCACCAACGGCCACTGAAGCTTTCTTT. Translation gives CASSPTATEAFF.